Below are 21 T cell receptor beta chains sequenced from a single sample in a study of T cells in Graves' hyperthyroidism and ophthalmopathy. Template material for amplifying TCR beta CDR3 regions consisted of RNA transcripts. The HTBI primer set drove a first-round RT-PCR of the TCR CDR3. MiXCR, run by TCRdb on the multiplex PCR reads, gives a single entry per CDR3 protein. This sample yields some 800,000 distinct CDR3 sequences, of which roughly 37% are seen a single time; approximately 8.7% belongs to the top ten. The sample consisted of blood. These TCRs come from a man aged 18 to 30 with Graves' hyperthyroidism.

This clonotype was recorded a few times. The V call is TRBV5-1, the J call TRBJ2-2; no firm D call. This CDR3 spans 12 amino acids. Germline V gene data show CDR1 as SGHRS and CDR2 as YFSETQ. Trimming took off 7 bases at V and 3 bases at J, with 7 bases between the two ends. The CDR3 DNA sequence: TGCGCCAGCCTTGATTACACCGGGGAGCTGTTTTTT. This translates into CASLDYTGELFF.

In this sample, this clonotype turned up many times. V usage is TRBV7-2 and J usage is TRBJ1-6, with 9 bases fitting TRBD1. V shed 7 bases, J shed 7 bases, and the junction held 11 bases outside the gene matches. The CDR3 runs to 16 residues. Germline CDR1 and CDR2: SGHTA and FQGNSA. CDR3 in DNA: TGTGCCAGCATGGGGACAGGGAGAATTGGGAATTCACCCCTCCACTTT. It is translated as CASMGTGRIGNSPLHF.

The chain links TRBV19 to TRBJ2-7; D is unclear. Trimming stripped 4 bases from V and 4 bases from J, with 20 bases between. CDR3 length equals 16 residues. From germline, CDR1 is LNHDA and CDR2 SQIVND (reference sequence). The CDR3, as DNA: TGTGCCAGTAGTAGAGTCGGACGGGCGCTCGGGTACGAGCAGTACTTC. Its translation is CASSRVGRALGYEQYF.

Points on this clonotype: A much larger clone sits a single nucleotide away, making a read error possible. V is TRBV19 and J is TRBJ2-7; D may be TRBD1 (6 bases). V lost 4 bases and J lost 0, with 10 bases in between. Germline V gene data show CDR1 as LNHDA and CDR2 as SQIVND (reference sequence). There are 14 residues in the CDR3. CDR3 region: CASSTADSSYEQYF. Written as DNA, the CDR3 is TGTGCCAGTAGTACCGCGGACAGCTCCTACGAGCAGTACTTC.

The chain combines TRBV2 with TRBJ1-5; D may be TRBD1 (6 bases). This CDR3 contains 16 residues. CDR1 and CDR2 from the germline V gene are SNHLY and FYNNEI. The V end was cut by 5 bases, the J end by 6 bases, with 20 bases between. CDR3 sequence (DNA): TGTGCCAGCAGTTCTTCAGAGAAAGGGGGTAGTCAGCCCCAGCATTTT. This gives the protein CASSSSEKGGSQPQHF.

This clonotype was picked up a small number of times. V gene TRBV19 combines with J gene TRBJ2-7, with TRBD2 matching over 9 bases. Germline trimming cut 5 bases from V and 4 bases from J; bases unmatched to any gene: 6. The germline gives CDR1 LNHDA, CDR2 SQIVND (reference sequence). There are 14 residues in the CDR3. The CDR3: CASSPTAGGYEQYF. In DNA, the CDR3 is TGTGCCAGTAGTCCCACAGCGGGGGGATACGAGCAGTACTTC.

This clonotype has a handful of counts. V gene TRBV6-5 combines with J gene TRBJ2-5; D is tentatively TRBD1 or TRBD2 (5 bases each). CDR3 length: 13 amino acids. Germline loops: CDR1 MNHEY, CDR2 SVGAGI. V was clipped by 8 bases and J by 6 bases, with 16 bases between them. Here the CDR3 DNA reads TGTGCCAGCTTCAAAGGTTTGGGACAGACCCAGTACTTC. It translates to CASFKGLGQTQYF.

CDR3: CASSLEAGRAKTQYF. CDR3 in DNA: TGTGCCAGCAGCTTAGAAGCAGGGAGGGCGAAGACCCAGTACTTC. The chain links TRBV7-2 to TRBJ2-5, with 7 nucleotides matching TRBD2. CDR3 length: 15 residues. With V trimmed by 1 base and J by 6 bases, 8 bases remained unmatched. The germline gives CDR1 SGHTA, CDR2 FQGNSA.

This clonotype was seen ten or more times. This chain joins TRBV7-9 and TRBJ2-7, with D unclear. The CDR3 contains 14 residues. Germline-derived CDR1 and CDR2 are SEHNR and FQNEAQ (reference sequence). Between the trimmed V and J ends, which lost 5 bases and 0 bases, there was a span of 11 bases. This chain's CDR3 is CASSDTKSSYEQYF. The CDR3 coding sequence is TGTGCCAGCAGCGACACTAAGAGCTCCTACGAGCAGTACTTC.

With regard to this clonotype: A single base separates this from a much larger clone, so it may be a read error. The chain uses TRBV19 and TRBJ1-6; possibly TRBD1 for D (5 bases). The ends were cut back, 2 bases at V and 8 bases at J, with 16 bases in the middle. The germline CDR1 and CDR2 sequences are LNHDA and SQIVND (reference sequence). The CDR3 extends over 16 amino acids. This chain's CDR3 is CASSIRRAKGDSPLHF. CDR3 in DNA: TGTGCCAGTAGTATACGTCGCGCCAAAGGGGATTCACCCCTCCACTTT.

As regards this clonotype: Being one base from a much bigger clone, this may be a read error. Written as DNA, the CDR3 is TGCAGTGCTAGAGGTGGGGGCGAGCAGTACTTC. Protein sequence: CSARGGGEQYF. The chain links TRBV20-1 to TRBJ2-7; D may match TRBD1 or TRBD2 (5 bases each). V was shortened by 1 base and J by 6 bases, with 7 bases between the two germline ends. The CDR3 length is 11 residues. Germline CDR1 DFQATT, CDR2 SNEGSKA (reference sequence).

This clonotype has a handful of counts. V is TRBV7-2 and J is TRBJ1-6; TRBD1 aligns across 7 bases. CDR3 length equals 15 residues. With 7 bases clipped from V and 10 bases from J, the junction kept 13 bases outside the gene matches. CDR1 is SGHTA and CDR2 is FQGNSA in the germline V gene. The CDR3 loop reads CASTLETGIVSPLHF. In DNA, the CDR3 is TGTGCCAGCACCCTAGAGACAGGGATCGTCTCACCCCTCCACTTT.

The rearrangement joins TRBV19 to TRBJ2-6; the match to TRBD1 covers 7 bases. V lost 7 bases, J lost 0 bases, and 3 bases stayed unmatched. The CDR3 sequence is 15 residues long. Germline CDR1 and CDR2: LNHDA and SQIVND (reference sequence). CDR3 nucleotides: TGTGCCAGTATGGGACAGTACTCTGGGGCCAACGTCCTGACTTTC. As protein: CASMGQYSGANVLTF.

The chain employs TRBV20-1 and TRBJ1-1; D is uncertain. The CDR3 spans 14 residues. V was trimmed by 3 bases and J by 0 bases, leaving 11 bases between them. Germline lookup yields CDR1 DFQATT and CDR2 SNEGSKA (reference sequence). The CDR3 sequence: CSASPGVVNTEAFF. Written as DNA, the CDR3 is TGCAGTGCTAGCCCCGGGGTAGTGAACACTGAAGCTTTCTTT.

This clonotype was detected a few times. The chain recombines TRBV14 with TRBJ1-2; no reliable D call. Per the germline V gene, CDR1 is SGHDN and CDR2 is FVKESK. V was shortened by 0 bases and J by 6 bases, with 8 bases between the two germline ends. This CDR3 has 13 amino acids. The DNA of the CDR3 is TGTGCCAGCAGCCAAGAGAGGGCCCATGGCTACACCTTC. It yields the protein CASSQERAHGYTF.

This clonotype was detected ten times or more. This chain links TRBV7-2 with TRBJ2-5, with D uncertain. The germline gives CDR1 SGHTA, CDR2 FQGNSA. Trimming pared 5 bases from V and 5 bases from J, leaving 12 bases between. The CDR3 contains 13 residues. The CDR3: CASSAPNAETQYF. The CDR3 DNA sequence: TGTGCCAGCAGCGCCCCTAACGCCGAGACCCAGTACTTC.

The chain has TRBV20-1 and TRBJ2-3; D uncertain. The length of the CDR3 is 11 residues. With 3 bases removed from V and 2 bases from J, the gap between germline ends came to 3 bases. Germline-derived CDR1 and CDR2 are DFQATT and SNEGSKA (reference sequence). CDR3 sequence (DNA): TGCAGTGCTAGCACCACAGATACGCAGTATTTT. Its protein is CSASTTDTQYF.

This clonotype has just a few counts. The rearrangement uses TRBV4-1 and TRBJ2-7; 7 nucleotides align to TRBD1. V lost 4 bases to trimming and J lost 3 bases; unmatched junction nucleotides: 6. Per the germline V gene, CDR1 is MGHRA and CDR2 is YSYEKL. This CDR3 comprises 14 residues. This CDR3 is CASSRGQEYYEQYF. DNA of the CDR3: TGCGCCAGCAGCCGAGGACAGGAATACTACGAGCAGTACTTC.

The V call is TRBV28, the J call TRBJ2-7; unclear D gene. Germline V lookup: CDR1 MDHEN, CDR2 SYDVKM. The V and J ends lost 4 bases and 9 bases respectively, with 25 bases between them. CDR3 size: 16 residues. CDR3 bases: TGTGCCAGCAGTTCACCAACCGCCGACGGGCAATTTGGGCAGTACTTC. It yields the protein CASSSPTADGQFGQYF.

This chain uses TRBV19 with TRBJ2-7; tentatively, D is TRBD1 (7 bases). The CDR3 runs 14 residues. Germline CDR1 and CDR2: LNHDA and SQIVND (reference sequence). V was pared by 4 bases and J by 5 bases, with 15 bases between. As DNA, the CDR3 is TGTGCCAGTAGTAGAGTGGGAGGACAGGACGAGCAGTACTTC. This gives the protein CASSRVGGQDEQYF.

The V gene is TRBV7-9, the J gene TRBJ1-6; unclear D gene. CDR1 is SEHNR and CDR2 is FQNEAQ in the germline V gene (reference sequence). The V end lost 1 base, the J end lost 7 bases, and 8 bases lay between the germline ends. CDR3 length: 14 residues. CDR3 DNA: TGTGCCAGCAGCTTAGGTTATGGAAATTCACCCCTCCACTTT. Protein sequence: CASSLGYGNSPLHF.